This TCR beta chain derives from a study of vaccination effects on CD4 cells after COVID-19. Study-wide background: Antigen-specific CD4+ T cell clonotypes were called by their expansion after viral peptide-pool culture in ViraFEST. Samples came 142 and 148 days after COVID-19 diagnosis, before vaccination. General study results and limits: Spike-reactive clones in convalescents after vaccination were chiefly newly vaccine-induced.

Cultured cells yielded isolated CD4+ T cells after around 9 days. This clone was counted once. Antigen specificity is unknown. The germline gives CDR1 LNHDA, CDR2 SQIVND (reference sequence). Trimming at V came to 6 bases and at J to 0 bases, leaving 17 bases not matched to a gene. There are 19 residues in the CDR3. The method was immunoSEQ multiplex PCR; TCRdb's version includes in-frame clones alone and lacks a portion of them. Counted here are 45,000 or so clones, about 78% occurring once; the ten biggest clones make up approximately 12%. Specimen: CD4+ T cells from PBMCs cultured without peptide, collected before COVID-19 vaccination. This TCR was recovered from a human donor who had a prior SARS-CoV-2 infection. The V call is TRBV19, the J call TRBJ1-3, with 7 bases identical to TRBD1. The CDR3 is CASRPVGTARHYSGNTIYF. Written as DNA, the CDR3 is TGTGCCAGTAGACCTGTCGGGACAGCGCGTCACTACTCTGGAAACACCATATATTTT.